Sequencing of this T cell receptor beta chain was carried out in a study of CD8 T cells in ankylosing spondylitis. Study findings and constraints: Disease-linked clones were reportedly significantly enriched in matched ankylosing spondylitis synovial fluid. Disease-associated clonotypes exhibited CD8+ identity and were relatively infrequent in peripheral blood. Some motif variants had been reported before (in reactive arthritis synovial fluid and blood). Made up of 7 to 9 highly homologous variants, a TCR beta motif appeared characteristic of ankylosing spondylitis blood.

This CDR3 has 14 residues. In germline, CDR1 is SQVTM, CDR2 ANQGSEA. Trimming took 7 bases from V and 2 from J, leaving 17 bases between them. This clonotype was recorded a few times. No antigen is known for it. TCRdb analysed the 5' RACE reads with MiXCR anew, one entry per CDR3 protein. The sample yields under 850,000 distinct CDR3 sequences, under 20% seen once. The material sequenced was blood, either unsorted or a sorted T cell fraction (not recorded which). This TCR derives from a male donor with ankylosing spondylitis. The rearrangement uses TRBV29-1 and TRBJ2-5; weak D call: TRBD2 (6 bases). DNA for the CDR3: TGCAGCGCAACCCGTAGCGGTTCGCAAGAGACCCAGTACTTC. Translation gives CSATRSGSQETQYF.